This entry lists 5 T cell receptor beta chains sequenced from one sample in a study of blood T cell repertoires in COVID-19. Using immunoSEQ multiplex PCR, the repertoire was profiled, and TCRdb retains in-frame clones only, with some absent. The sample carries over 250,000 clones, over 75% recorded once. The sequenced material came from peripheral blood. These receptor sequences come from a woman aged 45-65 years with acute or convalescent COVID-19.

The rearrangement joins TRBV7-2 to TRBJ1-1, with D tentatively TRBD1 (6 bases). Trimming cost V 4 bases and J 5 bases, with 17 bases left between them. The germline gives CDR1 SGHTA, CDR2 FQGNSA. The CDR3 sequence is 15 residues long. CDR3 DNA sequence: TGTGCCAGCAGCTCGGAAACAGGGTCCTTTACTGAAGCTTTCTTT. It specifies CASSSETGSFTEAFF.

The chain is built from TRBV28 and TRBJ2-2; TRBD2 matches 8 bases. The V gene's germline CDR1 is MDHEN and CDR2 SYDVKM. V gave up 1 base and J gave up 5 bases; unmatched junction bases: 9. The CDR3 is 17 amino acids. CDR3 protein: CASSLLAGKWRTGELFF. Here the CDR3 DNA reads TGTGCCAGCAGTTTATTAGCGGGGAAGTGGAGGACCGGGGAGCTGTTTTTT.

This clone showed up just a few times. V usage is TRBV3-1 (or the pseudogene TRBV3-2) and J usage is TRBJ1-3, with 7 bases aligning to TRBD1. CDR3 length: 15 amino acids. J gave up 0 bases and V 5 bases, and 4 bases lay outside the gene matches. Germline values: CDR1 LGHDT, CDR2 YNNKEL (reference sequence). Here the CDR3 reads CASSDRDVSGNTIYF. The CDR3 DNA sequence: TGTGCCAGCAGCGACAGGGACGTCTCTGGAAACACCATATATTTT.

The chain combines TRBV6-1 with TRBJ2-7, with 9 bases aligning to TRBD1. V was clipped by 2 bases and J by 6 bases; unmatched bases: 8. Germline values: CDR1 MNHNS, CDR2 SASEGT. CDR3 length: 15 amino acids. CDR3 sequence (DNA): TGTGCCAGCAGTGAACCGGGACAGGGACAGCTCGAGCAGTACTTC. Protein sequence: CASSEPGQGQLEQYF.

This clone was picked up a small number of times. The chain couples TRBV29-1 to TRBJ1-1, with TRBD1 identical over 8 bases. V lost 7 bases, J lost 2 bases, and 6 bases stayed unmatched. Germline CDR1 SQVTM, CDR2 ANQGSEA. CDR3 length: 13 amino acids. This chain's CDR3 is CSAAGQGNTEAFF. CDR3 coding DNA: TGCAGCGCCGCTGGACAGGGAAACACTGAAGCTTTCTTT.